This T cell receptor (beta chain) was profiled in a study of tumor and adjacent non-tumor tissue in lung cancer. This CDR3 contains 15 residues. A note on this clonotype: Mismatch with germline at one junction end may stem from a read error.

The library came from three nested PCR rounds adapted from ARM-PCR protocols. In TCRdb, the multiplex PCR reads were re-called with MiXCR into one record per CDR3 protein. The sample contains 100,000 to 150,000 distinct CDR3 sequences, around three fifths of which appear only once. RNA was extracted from bulk tissue without any cell sorting. Newly diagnosed lung cancer patients had thoracic surgery in China, August–late 2014, without prior chemotherapy. The clonotype comes from a man aged 25 to 40 with non-small cell lung cancer. Material for sequencing was lung tumor tissue. The chain couples TRBV12-3 or TRBV12-4 to TRBJ1-1, with D unclear. The CDR3 sequence is CASSSLPALNTEALF. The DNA for the CDR3 is TGTGCCAGCAGTTCCCTGCCGGCGTTGAACACTGAAGCTTTATTT.